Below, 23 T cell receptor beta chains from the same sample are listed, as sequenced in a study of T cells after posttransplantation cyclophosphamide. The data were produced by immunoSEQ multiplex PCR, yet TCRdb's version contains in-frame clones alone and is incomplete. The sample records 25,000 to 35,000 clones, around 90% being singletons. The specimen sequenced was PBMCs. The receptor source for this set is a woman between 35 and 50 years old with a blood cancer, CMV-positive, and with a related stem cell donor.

CDR3 residues: CASSQITSSYNEQFF. CDR3 nucleotides: TGCGCCAGCAGCCAAATAACTAGCTCCTACAATGAGCAGTTCTTC. The chain joins TRBV4-1 to TRBJ2-1; weak D call: TRBD2 (5 bases). Deletions cut 2 bases from V and 0 bases from J, with 8 bases between. This CDR3 is built from 15 residues. The germline gives CDR1 MGHRA, CDR2 YSYEKL.

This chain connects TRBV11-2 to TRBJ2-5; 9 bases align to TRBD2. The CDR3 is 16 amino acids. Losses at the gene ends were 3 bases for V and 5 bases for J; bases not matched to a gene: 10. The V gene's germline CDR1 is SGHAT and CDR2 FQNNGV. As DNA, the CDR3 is TGTGCCAGCAGCTTGGGGACTAGCATGTCAGCGGAGACCCAGTACTTC. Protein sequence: CASSLGTSMSAETQYF.

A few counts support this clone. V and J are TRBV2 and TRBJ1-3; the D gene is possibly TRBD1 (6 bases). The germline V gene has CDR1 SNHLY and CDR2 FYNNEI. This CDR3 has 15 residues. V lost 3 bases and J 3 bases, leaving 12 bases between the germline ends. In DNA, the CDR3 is TGTGCCAGCAGTGAGGACAGTGGTTATGGAAACACCATATATTTT. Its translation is CASSEDSGYGNTIYF.

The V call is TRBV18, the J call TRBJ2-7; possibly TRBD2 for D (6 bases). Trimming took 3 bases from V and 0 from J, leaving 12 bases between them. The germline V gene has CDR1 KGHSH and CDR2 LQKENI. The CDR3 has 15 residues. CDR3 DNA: TGTGCCAGCTCACCCTCACGGGGGAACTCCTACGAGCAGTACTTC. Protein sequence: CASSPSRGNSYEQYF.

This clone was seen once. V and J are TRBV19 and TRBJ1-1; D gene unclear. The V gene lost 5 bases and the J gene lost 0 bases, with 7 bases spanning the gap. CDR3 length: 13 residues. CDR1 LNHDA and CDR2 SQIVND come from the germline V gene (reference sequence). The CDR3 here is CASSPAVNTEAFF. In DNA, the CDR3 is TGTGCCAGTAGTCCCGCAGTGAACACTGAAGCTTTCTTT.

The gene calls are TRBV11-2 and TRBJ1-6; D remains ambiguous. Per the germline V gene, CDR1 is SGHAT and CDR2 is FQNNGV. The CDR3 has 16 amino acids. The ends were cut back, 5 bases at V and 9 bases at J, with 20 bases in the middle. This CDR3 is CASSPTRGERGSPLHF. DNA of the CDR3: TGTGCCAGCAGCCCCACCCGCGGGGAGAGAGGTTCACCCCTCCACTTT.

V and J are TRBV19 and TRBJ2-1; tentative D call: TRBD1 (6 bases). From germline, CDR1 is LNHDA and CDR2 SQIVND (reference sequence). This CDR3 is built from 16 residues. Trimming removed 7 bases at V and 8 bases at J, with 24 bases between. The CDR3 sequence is CASNPRWTAQRDEQFF. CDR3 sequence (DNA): TGTGCCAGTAACCCCCGATGGACAGCCCAAAGGGATGAGCAGTTCTTC.

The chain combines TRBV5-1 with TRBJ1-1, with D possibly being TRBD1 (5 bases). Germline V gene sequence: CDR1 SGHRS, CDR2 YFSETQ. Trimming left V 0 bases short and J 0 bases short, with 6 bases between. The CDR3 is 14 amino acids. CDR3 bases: TGCGCCAGCAGCTTGGAGGGGATGAACACTGAAGCTTTCTTT. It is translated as CASSLEGMNTEAFF. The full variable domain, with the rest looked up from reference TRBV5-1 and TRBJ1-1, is KAGVTQTPRYLIKTRGQQVTLSCSPISGHRSVSWYQQTPGQGLQFLFEYFSETQRNKGNFPGRFSGRQFSNSRSEMNVSTLELGDSALYLCASSLEGMNTEAFFGQGTRLTVV.

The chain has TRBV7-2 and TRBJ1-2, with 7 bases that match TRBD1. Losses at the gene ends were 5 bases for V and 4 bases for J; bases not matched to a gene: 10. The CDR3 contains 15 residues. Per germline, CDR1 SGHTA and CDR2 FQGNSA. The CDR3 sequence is CASSLLTGPIYGYTF. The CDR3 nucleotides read TGTGCCAGCAGCCTCCTGACAGGGCCAATCTATGGCTACACCTTC.

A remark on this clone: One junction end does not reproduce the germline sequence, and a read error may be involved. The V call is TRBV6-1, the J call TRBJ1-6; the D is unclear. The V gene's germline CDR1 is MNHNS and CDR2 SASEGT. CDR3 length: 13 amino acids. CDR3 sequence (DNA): TGTGCCAGCAGTGGGAACTATAATTCCCCCCTCCACTTT. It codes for CASSGNYNSPLHF.

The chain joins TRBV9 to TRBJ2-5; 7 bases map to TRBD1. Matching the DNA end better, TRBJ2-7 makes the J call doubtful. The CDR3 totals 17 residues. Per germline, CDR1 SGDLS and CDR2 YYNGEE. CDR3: CASSVDIKHRGVHEQYF. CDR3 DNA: TGTGCCAGCAGCGTTGATATAAAACACAGGGGAGTTCACGAGCAGTACTTC.

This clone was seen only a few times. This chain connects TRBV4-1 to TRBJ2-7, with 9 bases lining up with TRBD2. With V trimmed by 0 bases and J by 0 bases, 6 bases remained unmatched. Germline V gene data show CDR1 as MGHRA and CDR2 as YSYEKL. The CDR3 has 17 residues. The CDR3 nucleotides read TGCGCCAGCAGCCAAGAGACGAGCGGGGGGTACTCCTACGAGCAGTACTTC. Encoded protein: CASSQETSGGYSYEQYF.

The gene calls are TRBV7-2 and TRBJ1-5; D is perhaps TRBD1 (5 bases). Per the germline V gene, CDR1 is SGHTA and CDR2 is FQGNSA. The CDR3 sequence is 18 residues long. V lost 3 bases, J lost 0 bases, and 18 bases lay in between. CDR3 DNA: TGTGCCAGCAGCTTGGGGGATGGGGGGAAGGTTAGCAATCAGCCCCAGCATTTT. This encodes CASSLGDGGKVSNQPQHF.

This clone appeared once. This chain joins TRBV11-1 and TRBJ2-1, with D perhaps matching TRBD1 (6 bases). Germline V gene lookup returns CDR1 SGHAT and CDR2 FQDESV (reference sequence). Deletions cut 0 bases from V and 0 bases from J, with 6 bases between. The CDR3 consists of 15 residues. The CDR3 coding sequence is TGTGCCAGCAGCTTAGCAGGGGGCTCCTACAATGAGCAGTTCTTC. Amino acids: CASSLAGGSYNEQFF. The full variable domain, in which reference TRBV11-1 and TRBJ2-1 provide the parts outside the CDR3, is EAEVAQSPRYKITEKSQAVAFWCDPISGHATLYWYRQILGQGPELLVQFQDESVVDDSQLPKDRFSAERLKGVDSTLKIQPAELGDSAMYLCASSLAGGSYNEQFFGPGTRLTVL.

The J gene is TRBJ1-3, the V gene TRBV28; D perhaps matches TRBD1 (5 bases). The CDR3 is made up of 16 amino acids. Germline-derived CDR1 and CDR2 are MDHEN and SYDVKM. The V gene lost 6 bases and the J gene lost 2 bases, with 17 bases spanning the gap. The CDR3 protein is CASSPRGGTPGNTIYF. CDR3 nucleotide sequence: TGTGCCAGCAGCCCTAGGGGTGGGACTCCTGGAAACACCATATATTTT.

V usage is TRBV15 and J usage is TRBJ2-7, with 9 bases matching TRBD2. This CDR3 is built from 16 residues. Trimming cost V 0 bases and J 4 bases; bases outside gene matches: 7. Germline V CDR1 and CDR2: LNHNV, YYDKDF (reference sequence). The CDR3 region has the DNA TGTGCCACCAGCAGAGATCACGTAAGCGGGGGGTACGAGCAGTACTTC. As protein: CATSRDHVSGGYEQYF.

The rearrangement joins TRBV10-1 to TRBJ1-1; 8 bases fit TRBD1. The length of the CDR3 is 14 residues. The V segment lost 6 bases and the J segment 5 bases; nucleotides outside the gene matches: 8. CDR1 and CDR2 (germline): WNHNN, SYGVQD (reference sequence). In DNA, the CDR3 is TGCGCCAGCAGGCCGGGACAGGCGGGGACTGAAGCTTTCTTT. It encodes CASRPGQAGTEAFF.

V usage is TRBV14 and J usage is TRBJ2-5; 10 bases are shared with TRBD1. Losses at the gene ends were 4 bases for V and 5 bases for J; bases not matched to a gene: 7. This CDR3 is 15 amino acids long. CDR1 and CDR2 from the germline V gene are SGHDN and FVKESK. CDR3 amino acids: CASSLRTGGHETQYF. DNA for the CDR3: TGTGCCAGCAGCCTCCGGACAGGGGGACATGAGACCCAGTACTTC.

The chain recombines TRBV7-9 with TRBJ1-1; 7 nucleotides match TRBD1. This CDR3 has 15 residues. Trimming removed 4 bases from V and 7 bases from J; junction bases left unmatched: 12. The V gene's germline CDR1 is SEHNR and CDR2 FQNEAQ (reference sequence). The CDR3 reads CASSCPNRGGGEAFF. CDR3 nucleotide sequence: TGTGCCAGCAGCTGCCCCAACAGGGGTGGTGGTGAAGCTTTCTTT.

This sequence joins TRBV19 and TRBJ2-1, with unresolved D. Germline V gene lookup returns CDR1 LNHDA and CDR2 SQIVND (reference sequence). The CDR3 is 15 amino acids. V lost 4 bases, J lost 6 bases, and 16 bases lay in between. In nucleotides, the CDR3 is TGTGCCAGTAGTAGGCCTGACAACCCGACCAATGAGCAGTTCTTC. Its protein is CASSRPDNPTNEQFF. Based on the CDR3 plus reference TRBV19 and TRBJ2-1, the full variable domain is DGGITQSPKYLFRKEGQNVTLSCEQNLNHDAMYWYRQDPGQGLRLIYYSQIVNDFQKGDIAEGYSVSREKKESFPLTVTSAQKNPTAFYLCASSRPDNPTNEQFFGPGTRLTVL.

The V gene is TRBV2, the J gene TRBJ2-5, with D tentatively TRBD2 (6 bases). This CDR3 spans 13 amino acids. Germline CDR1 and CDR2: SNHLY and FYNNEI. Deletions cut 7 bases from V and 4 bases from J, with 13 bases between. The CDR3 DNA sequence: TGTGCCAGCACCGGGTGGGGGGTAGAGACCCAGTACTTC. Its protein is CASTGWGVETQYF.

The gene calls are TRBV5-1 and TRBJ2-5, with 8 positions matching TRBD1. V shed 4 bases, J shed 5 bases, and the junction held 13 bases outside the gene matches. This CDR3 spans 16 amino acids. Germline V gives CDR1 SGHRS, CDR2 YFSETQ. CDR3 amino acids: CASSQNRAGGLETQYF. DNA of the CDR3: TGCGCCAGCAGCCAAAACCGCGCAGGGGGCCTCGAGACCCAGTACTTC.

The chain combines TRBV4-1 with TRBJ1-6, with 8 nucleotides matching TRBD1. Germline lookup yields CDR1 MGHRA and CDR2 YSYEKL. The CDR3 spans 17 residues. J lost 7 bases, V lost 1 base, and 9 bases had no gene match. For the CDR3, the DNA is TGCGCCAGCAGCCAAGTAGTCAGGGGGCGCGGGAATTCACCCCTCCACTTT. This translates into CASSQVVRGRGNSPLHF.